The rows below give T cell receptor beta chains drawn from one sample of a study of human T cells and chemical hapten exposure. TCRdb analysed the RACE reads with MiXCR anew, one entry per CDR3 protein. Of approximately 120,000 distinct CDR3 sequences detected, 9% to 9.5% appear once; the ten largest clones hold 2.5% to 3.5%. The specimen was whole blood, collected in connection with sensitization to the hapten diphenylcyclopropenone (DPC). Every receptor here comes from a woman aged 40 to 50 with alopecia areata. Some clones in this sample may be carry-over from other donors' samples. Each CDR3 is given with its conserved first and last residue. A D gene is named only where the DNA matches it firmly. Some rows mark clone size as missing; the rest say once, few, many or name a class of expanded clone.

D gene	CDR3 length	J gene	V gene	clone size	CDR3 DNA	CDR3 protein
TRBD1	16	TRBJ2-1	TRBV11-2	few	TGTGCCAGCAGCTTAGTTCAGGGACAGGGTTACAATGAGCAGTTCTTC	CASSLVQGQGYNEQFF
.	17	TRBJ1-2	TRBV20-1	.	TGCAGTGCGACGGGTCAGCTTCTGAGGGCGGCCAACTATGGCTACACCTTC	CSATGQLLRAANYGYTF
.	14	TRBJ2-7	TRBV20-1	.	TGCAGTGCTCACCAAGGGGGAATAATCTACGAGCAGTACTTC	CSAHQGGIIYEQYF
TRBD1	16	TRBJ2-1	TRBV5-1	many	TGCGCCAGCAGCTGGGACAGGGGAAGCTCCTACAATGAGCAGTTCTTC	CASSWDRGSSYNEQFF
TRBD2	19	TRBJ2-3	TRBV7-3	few	TGTGCCAGCAGCTTATTCCCCCGGGGTAGCGGGGGGCCCACAGATACGCAGTATTTT	CASSLFPRGSGGPTDTQYF
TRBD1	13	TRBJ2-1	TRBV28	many	TGTGCCAGCAGTTTAACAGGGGGCAATGAGCAGTTCTTC	CASSLTGGNEQFF
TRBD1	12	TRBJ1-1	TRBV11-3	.	TGTGCCAGCAGCTCAACAGGGGGGAGGGCTTTCTTT	CASSSTGGRAFF
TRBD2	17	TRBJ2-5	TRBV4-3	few	TGCGCCAGCAGCCAAGACGGAGCGGGGTGGGCCCCAGAGACCCAGTACTTC	CASSQDGAGWAPETQYF
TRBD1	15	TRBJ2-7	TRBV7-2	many	TGTGCCAGCAGCCTGGACAGGGGGCGCCCCTACGAGCAGTACTTC	CASSLDRGRPYEQYF
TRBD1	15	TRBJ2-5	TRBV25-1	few	TGTGCCAGCAGTGATGCGGGACAGGGGCGCGAGACCCAGTACTTC	CASSDAGQGRETQYF
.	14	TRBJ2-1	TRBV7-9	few	TGTGCCAGCAGCCTGATCGGGCCCTACAATGAGCAGTTCTTC	CASSLIGPYNEQFF
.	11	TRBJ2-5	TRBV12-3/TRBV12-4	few	TGTGCCAGCAGCCGAATTGAGACCCAGTACTTC	CASSRIETQYF
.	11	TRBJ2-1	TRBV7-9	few	TGTGCCAGCAGCCCCGGGAACGAGCAGTTCTTC	CASSPGNEQFF
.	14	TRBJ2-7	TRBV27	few	TGTGCCAGCAGTGCTCACGGGTTGTCCTACGAGCAGTACTTC	CASSAHGLSYEQYF
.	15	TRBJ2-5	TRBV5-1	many	TGCGCCAGCAGCTTGGTGGGGCTAGCCCAAGAGACCCAGTACTTC	CASSLVGLAQETQYF
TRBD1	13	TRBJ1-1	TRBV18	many	TGTGCCAGCTCGTTCGACAGGGGCACTGAAGCTTTCTTT	CASSFDRGTEAFF
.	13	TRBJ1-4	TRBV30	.	TGTGCCTGGAAGGCTACGGCTAATGAAAAACTGTTTTTT	CAWKATANEKLFF
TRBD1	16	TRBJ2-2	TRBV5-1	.	TGCGCCAGCAGCCGCGGACAGGGGGCGCGTACCGGGGAGCTGTTTTTT	CASSRGQGARTGELFF
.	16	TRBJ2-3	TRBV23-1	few	TGCGCCAGCCGATCATTGTTGCGGGGGCCTACAGATACGCAGTATTTT	CASRSLLRGPTDTQYF
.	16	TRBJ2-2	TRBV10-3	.	TGTGCCATCAGTGAGAAAGTTAGGGCCAACACCGGGGAGCTGTTTTTT	CAISEKVRANTGELFF
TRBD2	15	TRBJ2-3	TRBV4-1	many	TGCGCCAGCAGCCTACCCGGGACTAGCGGGCTCTCGCAGTATTTT	CASSLPGTSGLSQYF
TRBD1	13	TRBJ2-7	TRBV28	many	TGTGCCAGCATCCCGGGACAGGGTTACGAGCAGTACTTC	CASIPGQGYEQYF
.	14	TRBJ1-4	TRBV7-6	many	TGTGCCAGCGGGGAACAGGGCGTGGGTGAAAAACTGTTTTTT	CASGEQGVGEKLFF
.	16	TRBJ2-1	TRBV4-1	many	TGCGCCAGCAGCCCCACTGAGGGGGGGCGGAACAATGAGCAGTTCTTC	CASSPTEGGRNNEQFF
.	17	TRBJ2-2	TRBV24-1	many	TGTGCCACCAGTTCGATAACCGGGACGGAAAACACCGGGGAGCTGTTTTTT	CATSSITGTENTGELFF
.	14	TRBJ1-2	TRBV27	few	TGTGCCAGTGCAAGATTGGTAGGGAACTATGGCTACACCTTC	CASARLVGNYGYTF
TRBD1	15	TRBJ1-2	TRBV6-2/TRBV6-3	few	TGTGCCAGCAGTGCACCCAAGACAGGGAACTATGGCTACACCTTC	CASSAPKTGNYGYTF
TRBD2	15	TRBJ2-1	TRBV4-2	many	TGTGCCAGCAGCCAAGGGACTAGCGGTCTCAATGAGCAGTTCTTC	CASSQGTSGLNEQFF
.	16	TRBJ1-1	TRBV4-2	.	TGTGCCAGCAGCCAAGAAATGGGCCATATGGGCACTGAAGCTTTCTTT	CASSQEMGHMGTEAFF
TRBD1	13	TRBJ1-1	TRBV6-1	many	TGTGCCAGCAGTCGGACAGGCCACACTGAAGCTTTCTTT	CASSRTGHTEAFF
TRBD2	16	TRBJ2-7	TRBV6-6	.	TGTGCCAGCAGTGCTTCACTAGCGGGGGCCCTCGGGGAGCAGTACTTC	CASSASLAGALGEQYF
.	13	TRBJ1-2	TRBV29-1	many	TGCAGCGCCGACAGTTCCACCCTCTATGGCTACACCTTC	CSADSSTLYGYTF
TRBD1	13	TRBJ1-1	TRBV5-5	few	TGTGCCAGCAGCTTGACGGACAGGGGTGAAGCTTTCTTT	CASSLTDRGEAFF
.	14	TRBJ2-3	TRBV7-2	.	TGTGCCAGCAGCCCCCGTGGACCTACAGATACGCAGTATTTT	CASSPRGPTDTQYF
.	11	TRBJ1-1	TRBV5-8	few	TGTGCCAGCAGCTTCGGGAGGGAAGCTTTCTTT	CASSFGREAFF
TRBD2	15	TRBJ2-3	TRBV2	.	TGTGCCAGCAGTACGACGGGGGGAAGCACAGATACGCAGTATTTT	CASSTTGGSTDTQYF
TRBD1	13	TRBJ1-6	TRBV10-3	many	TGTGCCACTGGAGACAGGGGTGGTTCACCCCTCCACTTT	CATGDRGGSPLHF
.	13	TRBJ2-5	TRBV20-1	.	TGCAGTGCTAGAGTAGGTGGGGTCGAGACCCAGTACTTC	CSARVGGVETQYF
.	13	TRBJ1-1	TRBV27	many	TGTGCCAGTTCCAAATGGGTGAACACTGAAGCTTTCTTT	CASSKWVNTEAFF
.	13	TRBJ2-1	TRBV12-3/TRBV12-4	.	TGTGCCAGCTTGGGACGGCCAATCAATGAGCAGTTCTTC	CASLGRPINEQFF
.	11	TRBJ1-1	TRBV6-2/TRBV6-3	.	TGTGCCAGCCGTCTAACTACTGAAGCTTTCTTT	CASRLTTEAFF
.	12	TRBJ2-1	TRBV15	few	TGTGCCACCAGCAGAGCCGACAATGAGCAGTTCTTC	CATSRADNEQFF
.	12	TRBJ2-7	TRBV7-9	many	TGTGCCGTGCCTGGGGGTCCCCACGAGCAGTACTTC	CAVPGGPHEQYF
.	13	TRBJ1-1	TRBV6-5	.	TGTGCCAGCAAAGACAGGCGGAACACTGAAGCTTTCTTT	CASKDRRNTEAFF
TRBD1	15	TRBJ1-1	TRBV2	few	TGTGCCAGCAGTGAATTGGACAGGGGATCCACTGAAGCTTTCTTT	CASSELDRGSTEAFF
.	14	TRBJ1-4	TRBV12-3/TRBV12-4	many	TGTGCCAGCAGTTTAGCGCTGGAAGGGGAAAAACTGTTTTTT	CASSLALEGEKLFF
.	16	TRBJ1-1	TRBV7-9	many	TGTGCCAGCAGCTTAATAGGAGGAGACCTAAACACTGAAGCTTTCTTT	CASSLIGGDLNTEAFF
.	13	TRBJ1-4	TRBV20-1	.	TGCAGTGCTTGGGGGGGCTTAGGGGAAAAACTGTTTTTT	CSAWGGLGEKLFF